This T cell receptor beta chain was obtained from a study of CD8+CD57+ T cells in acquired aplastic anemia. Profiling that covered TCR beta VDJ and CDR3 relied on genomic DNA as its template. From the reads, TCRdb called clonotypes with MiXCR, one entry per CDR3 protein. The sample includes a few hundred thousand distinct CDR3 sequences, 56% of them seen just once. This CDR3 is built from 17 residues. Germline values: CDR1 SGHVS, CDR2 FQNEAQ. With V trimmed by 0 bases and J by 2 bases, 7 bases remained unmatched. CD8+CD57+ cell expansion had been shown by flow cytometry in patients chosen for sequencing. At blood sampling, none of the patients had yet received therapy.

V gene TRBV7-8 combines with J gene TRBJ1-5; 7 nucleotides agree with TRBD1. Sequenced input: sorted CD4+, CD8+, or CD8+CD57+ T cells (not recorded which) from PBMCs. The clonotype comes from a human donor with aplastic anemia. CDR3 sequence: CASSLAPRGSGNQPQHF. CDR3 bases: TGTGCCAGCAGCTTAGCGCCCAGGGGGTCGGGCAATCAGCCCCAGCATTTT. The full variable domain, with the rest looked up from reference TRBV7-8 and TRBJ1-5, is GAGVSQSPRYKVAKRGQDVALRCDPISGHVSLFWYQQALGQGPEFLTYFQNEAQLDKSGLPSDRFFAERPEGSVSTLKIQRTQQEDSAVYLCASSLAPRGSGNQPQHFGDGTRLSIL.